The clone carrying this T cell receptor beta chain was seen more than once but under ten times. TCRdb recomputed calls from the RACE reads with MiXCR, one row per CDR3 protein. The sample holds some 99,000 distinct CDR3 sequences, roughly a tenth seen once. V was trimmed by 1 base and J by 7 bases, leaving 13 bases between them. The CDR3 contains 14 residues. Germline V gene sequence: CDR1 SGHTA, CDR2 FQGNSA. The time point here: patch test 2, 6 weeks after DPC sensitization. Sample treatment: therapeutic diphenylcyclopropenone sensitization with weekly scalp DPC. The authors extracted total RNA from unfractionated whole blood. This sample stems from a study of human T cells and chemical hapten exposure. Across the study: Weekly diphenylcyclopropenone doses were given to patients' scalps across the approximately 24-week study. Patients, chiefly female, had alopecia areata, totalis or universalis.

The chain recombines TRBV7-2 with TRBJ1-2; D call uncertain. This specimen was whole blood, taken in connection with sensitization to the hapten diphenylcyclopropenone (DPC). This TCR came from a woman aged 35 to 49 with alopecia areata. Some clones in this sample may be carry-over from other donors' samples. Written as DNA, the CDR3 is TGTGCCAGCAGCTTAGGTGGTTTCGGGAGTGGCTACACCTTC. This gives the protein CASSLGGFGSGYTF.